This T cell receptor beta chain was retrieved from a study of cytomegalovirus exposure and HLA in healthy donors. This CDR3 has 13 residues. Germline V gene lookup returns CDR1 WNHNN and CDR2 SYGVQD (reference sequence). The V end lost 6 bases, the J end lost 0 bases, and 8 bases lay between the germline ends. The study ran its PCR with 60 Vbeta and 13 Jbeta primers. Using immunoSEQ multiplex PCR, the repertoire was profiled, and TCRdb retains in-frame clones only, with some absent. The repertoire holds more than 95,000 clones, with over 75% as singletons. The genes are TRBV10-1 and TRBJ1-1, with no clear D. This receptor was identified in a woman aged 18-35 years in good health and CMV-seropositive. The material sequenced was PBMCs. The CDR3 loop is CASRETVNTEAFF. The DNA for the CDR3 is TGCGCCAGCAGAGAGACGGTGAACACTGAAGCTTTCTTT.